The 3 T cell receptor beta chains below were found in one sample sequenced in a study of identical twins. TCRdb itself ran the 5' RACE reads through MiXCR, one entry per CDR3 protein. The table has roughly 570,000 distinct CDR3 sequences, nearly 10% seen once; the top ten hold approximately 3.2%. The same data also went into a second study, on yellow fever vaccine responses in identical twins.

The specimen sequenced was PBMCs. The receptors come from a woman aged 18-35 years in good health.

Comments on this clonotype: An end of the junction does not agree with germline; a read error may underlie this. V gene TRBV6-1 combines with J gene TRBJ1-3; D possibly corresponds to TRBD1 (5 bases). Germline V lookup: CDR1 MNHNS, CDR2 SASEGT. CDR3 length: 16 amino acids. DNA of the CDR3: TGTGCCAGCAGAGAAGGGACGGGCAACTCTGGAAACACCATATATTTT. This encodes CASREGTGNSGNTIYF.

This clonotype was seen at least ten times. This rearrangement joins TRBV7-6 to TRBJ2-3; D possibly corresponds to TRBD2 (6 bases). The CDR3 has 14 amino acids. Germline V gene lookup returns CDR1 SGHVS and CDR2 FNYEAQ. The V end was cut by 4 bases, the J end by 7 bases, with 15 bases between. CDR3 in amino acids: CASSSGLGGNTQYF. The CDR3 DNA follows: TGTGCCAGCAGCTCGGGACTGGGGGGAAATACGCAGTATTTT. The full variable domain, rest sourced from reference TRBV7-6 and TRBJ2-3, is GAGVSQSPRYKVTKRGQDVALRCDPISGHVSLYWYRQALGQGPEFLTYFNYEAQQDKSGLPNDRFSAERPEGSISTLTIQRTEQRDSAMYRCASSSGLGGNTQYFGPGTRLTVL.

The table lists this clonotype with many counts. The genes are TRBV29-1 and TRBJ2-5; D unresolved. The V and J ends lost 3 bases and 1 base respectively, with 9 bases between them. Germline CDR1 is SQVTM and CDR2 is ANQGSEA. This CDR3 is built from 13 residues. The CDR3 reads CSVDMGIQETQYF. CDR3 sequence (DNA): TGCAGCGTTGACATGGGCATCCAAGAGACCCAGTACTTC.